This TCR beta chain was recorded in a study of T cell responses to AZD1222 COVID-19 vaccine. Study results and limitations: Only a handful of AZD1222 recipients tested seropositive at baseline.

Comments on this clone: Its cognate antigen is unknown.

Assay: immunoSEQ multiplex PCR; the TCRdb copy retains only in-frame clones and omits some. The top ten clones hold approximately 2.4% of a sample with 90,000 to 150,000 clones, approximately 86% of them seen once. Germline CDR1 MNHEY, CDR2 SVGAGI. The CDR3 consists of 12 residues. Trimming took 5 bases from V and 2 from J, leaving 6 bases between them. This rearrangement joins TRBV6-5 to TRBJ1-1; D is unclear. The source was peripheral blood, collected on day 0 of AZD1222 vaccination. The TCR was taken from an adult in good health. The DNA of the CDR3 is TGTGCCAGCAGTCGCGTTAACACTGAAGCTTTCTTT. It yields the protein CASSRVNTEAFF.